Included here is one TCR beta chain sequence, with context. The sample comes from a study of blood T cell repertoires in COVID-19. Study at large: The origin of the acute and convalescent COVID-19 samples was the United States, Italy and Spain. T cells, B-cell-depleted T cells, or PBMCs provided the cDNA or gDNA that served as material.

The authors' processing: How many nucleated cells were present was estimated from reference gene primer amplification. Some clones are missing from TCRdb's copy, which holds only in-frame ones; the method was immunoSEQ multiplex PCR. V and J calls plus clone size are reproduced from that table; the DNA served to infer D and trimming. Of about 190,000 clones detected, around 84% appear once; the ten largest clones hold about 15%. This clonotype was obtained from a young man with active or convalescent COVID-19. The sequenced sample consisted of peripheral blood.

CDR3 protein: CASSPPHEGTEAFF. The CDR3 DNA is TGTGCCAGCAGTCCTCCTCACGAGGGCACTGAAGCTTTCTTT. The chain carries TRBV2 and TRBJ1-1, with D uncertain. The CDR3 contains 14 residues. V was shortened by 5 bases and J by 4 bases, with 14 bases between the two germline ends. Looked up from germline, CDR1 is SNHLY and CDR2 is FYNNEI.